This paragraph reports one T cell receptor (beta chain). The sample comes from a study of blood T cell repertoires in COVID-19. Study summary: Sites across the United States, Italy and Spain contributed samples from acute and convalescent COVID-19. PBMCs, B-cell-depleted T cells, or T cells provided the cDNA or gDNA that made up the material.

In the source study's methods: Amplified reference gene primers provided the basis for estimating nucleated cell counts. Produced via immunoSEQ multiplex PCR; TCRdb's table is partial and in-frame only. V, J and clone size reflect that table, while D and trimming were determined from the DNA. The table includes approximately 150,000 clones, 65% to 80% detected once. The source is a man aged 60-69 years with acute or convalescent COVID-19. Sequenced: peripheral blood.

CDR3 region: CASSPRVTGELFF. DNA of the CDR3: TGTGCCAGCAGCCCTCGCGTCACCGGGGAGCTGTTTTTT. V usage is TRBV7-3 and J usage is TRBJ2-2; no clear D gene. The V gene's germline CDR1 is SGHTA and CDR2 FQGTGA. The V and J ends lost 5 bases and 4 bases respectively, with 8 bases between them. The length of the CDR3 is 13 residues.